Each of the 17 T cell receptor beta chains below was sequenced from the same sample in a study of blood T cells in healthy people across ages. It was with a sample-barcoded 5' primer and a J-beta primer mix that a second PCR of about 6 to 12 cycles was run. TCRdb re-called the 5' RACE reads with MiXCR, one entry per CDR3 protein. The sample carries about 1.6 million distinct CDR3 sequences, about 35% recorded once. Material: blood. These receptors originate from a woman in her thirties in good health.

This clonotype has at least ten counts. The rearrangement joins TRBV29-1 to TRBJ2-7; possibly TRBD1 for D (5 bases). There are 11 residues in the CDR3. V was cut by 3 bases and J by 3 bases, with 6 bases left in between. The germline CDR1 and CDR2 sequences are SQVTM and ANQGSEA. The chain's CDR3 is CSVDRGYEQYF. In nucleotides, the CDR3 is TGCAGCGTTGATAGGGGCTACGAGCAGTACTTC.

The gene calls are TRBV9 and TRBJ2-5, with unresolved D. The CDR3 loop spans 14 amino acids. CDR1 and CDR2 from the germline V gene are SGDLS and YYNGEE. V lost 3 bases to trimming and J lost 3 bases, with 12 bases between them. CDR3 DNA: TGTGCCAGCAGCGCCGGTGATTGGGAAGAGACCCAGTACTTC. Its protein is CASSAGDWEETQYF. Variable domain in full (rest from reference TRBV9 and TRBJ2-5): DSGVTQTPKHLITATGQRVTLRCSPRSGDLSVYWYQQSLDQGLQFLIQYYNGEERAKGNILERFSAQQFPDLHSELNLSSLELGDSALYFCASSAGDWEETQYFGPGTRLLVL.

This clonotype was counted many times. This chain uses TRBV25-1 with TRBJ2-7, with a weak D call TRBD2 (6 bases). V was shortened by 5 bases and J by 1 base, with 18 bases between the two germline ends. Per germline, CDR1 MGHDK and CDR2 SYGVNS. The CDR3 has 16 residues. Here the CDR3 reads CASSLSWRVFSYEQYF. The CDR3 DNA sequence: TGTGCCAGCAGTCTGTCTTGGAGGGTATTTTCCTACGAGCAGTACTTC.

This clonotype was seen ten or more times. This chain uses TRBV3-1 with TRBJ2-7; D is undetermined. The CDR3 contains 11 residues. Trimming left V 5 bases short and J 3 bases short, with 5 bases between. CDR1 LGHDT and CDR2 YNNKEL come from the germline V gene (reference sequence). The CDR3 coding sequence is TGTGCCAGCAGCACCCACTACGAGCAGTACTTC. The encoded protein is CASSTHYEQYF.

This clonotype was seen just once. The genes are TRBV4-2 and TRBJ2-1, with unresolved D. CDR3 length equals 14 residues. The V end was cut by 4 bases, the J end by 7 bases, with 14 bases between. CDR1 is LGHNA, CDR2 YNFKEQ, per germline. This chain's CDR3 is CASSRDQLRNEQFF. CDR3 nucleotides: TGTGCCAGCAGCCGAGATCAACTCCGGAATGAGCAGTTCTTC.

This clonotype occurred many times. The rearrangement links TRBV20-1 to TRBJ2-7; D perhaps matches TRBD1 (6 bases). Trimming left V 3 bases short and J 5 bases short, with 20 bases between. This CDR3 is built from 15 residues. Looked up from germline, CDR1 is DFQATT and CDR2 is SNEGSKA (reference sequence). CDR3 DNA: TGCAGTGCTAGCGGCCGACACGGACAGAGGGACGAGCAGTACTTC. This encodes CSASGRHGQRDEQYF.

Only a few counts were recorded for this clonotype. This chain joins TRBV7-9 and TRBJ2-1, with 12 bases fitting TRBD2. CDR3 length: 15 residues. CDR1 is SEHNR, CDR2 FQNEAQ, per germline (reference sequence). With 3 bases clipped from V and 8 bases from J, the junction kept 5 bases outside the gene matches. The CDR3 spells CASSLTSGSRDEQFF. Written as DNA, the CDR3 is TGTGCCAGCAGCTTGACTAGCGGGAGTAGGGATGAGCAGTTCTTC.

This chain uses TRBV7-9 with TRBJ2-5; TRBD1 matches 8 bases. The CDR3 is made up of 15 amino acids. Unmatched junction bases numbered 4, after V lost 3 bases and J lost 1 base. Germline V CDR1 and CDR2: SEHNR, FQNEAQ (reference sequence). The DNA for the CDR3 is TGTGCCAGCAGCTTCGACAGGGGAATCCAAGAGACCCAGTACTTC. Encoded protein: CASSFDRGIQETQYF. Together with reference TRBV7-9 and TRBJ2-5, the CDR3 gives the full variable domain: DTGVSQNPRHKITKRGQNVTFRCDPISEHNRLYWYRQTLGQGPEFLTYFQNEAQLEKSRLLSDRFSAERPKGSFSTLEIQRTEQGDSAMYLCASSFDRGIQETQYFGPGTRLLVL.

This chain links TRBV6-5 with TRBJ2-4, with unresolved D. Germline CDR1 reads MNHEY; CDR2 reads SVGAGI. CDR3 length: 12 amino acids. V shed 8 bases and J shed 6 bases, with 11 bases lying between them. CDR3 sequence reads: CASPPTGNIQYF. Written as DNA, the CDR3 is TGTGCCAGCCCCCCGACGGGAAACATTCAGTACTTC.

The chain combines TRBV20-1 with TRBJ2-6, with a possible D match to TRBD2 (5 bases). Trimming shortened V by 3 bases and J by 4 bases, and 13 bases separated the two germline ends. The CDR3 contains 15 residues. CDR1 is DFQATT and CDR2 is SNEGSKA in the germline V gene (reference sequence). The CDR3 spells CSASPTTGGANVLTF. DNA of the CDR3: TGCAGTGCTAGTCCCACTACGGGGGGGGCCAACGTCCTGACTTTC.

CDR3 sequence: CASSLSWDRGFYEQYF. CDR3 DNA sequence: TGTGCCAGCAGCTTATCTTGGGACAGGGGATTTTACGAGCAGTACTTC. V usage is TRBV7-8 and J usage is TRBJ2-7; 10 bases line up with TRBD1. There are 16 residues in the CDR3. CDR1 and CDR2 (germline): SGHVS, FQNEAQ. Germline trimming cut 2 bases from V and 4 bases from J; bases unmatched to any gene: 8.

This clonotype was observed a few times. The chain couples TRBV9 to TRBJ2-3, with TRBD2 matching 10 bases. V gave up 3 bases and J gave up 4 bases; unmatched junction bases: 8. Germline V gene sequence: CDR1 SGDLS, CDR2 YYNGEE. The CDR3 length is 16 residues. CDR3 nucleotide sequence: TGTGCCAGCAGCGCAAGCAGCGGGAGGGTCCCAGATACGCAGTATTTT. This gives the protein CASSASSGRVPDTQYF.

This clonotype was found a few times. The rearrangement joins TRBV5-5 to TRBJ2-3; TRBD2 might be the D (7 bases). Germline-derived CDR1 and CDR2 are SGHKS and YYEKEE (reference sequence). The CDR3 is 14 amino acids. Trimming stripped 4 bases from V and 4 bases from J, with 13 bases between. This chain's CDR3 is CASSGGALADTQYF. Written as DNA, the CDR3 is TGTGCCAGCAGCGGGGGGGCCCTAGCAGATACGCAGTATTTT.

V and J are TRBV28 and TRBJ1-1, with 7 bases that match TRBD1. Germline values: CDR1 MDHEN, CDR2 SYDVKM. The CDR3 is made up of 15 amino acids. Trimming took 6 bases from V and 3 from J; bases not matched to a gene: 10. Written as DNA, the CDR3 is TGTGCCAGCAGCCCCCACACCGGGACAGACACTGAAGCTTTCTTT. Translated, it gives CASSPHTGTDTEAFF.

V is TRBV2 and J is TRBJ2-2; no reliable D call. The CDR3 totals 14 residues. Germline assignment: CDR1 SNHLY and CDR2 FYNNEI. Trimming pared 2 bases from V and 5 bases from J, leaving 9 bases between. CDR3 in DNA: TGTGCCAGCAGTGAAAAGGAGCAGACCGGGGAGCTGTTTTTT. Protein sequence: CASSEKEQTGELFF.

The chain joins TRBV29-1 to TRBJ2-5, with 8 bases identical to TRBD1. The length of the CDR3 is 14 residues. CDR1 and CDR2 from the germline V gene are SQVTM and ANQGSEA. Trimming took 4 bases from V and 3 from J; bases not matched to a gene: 7. The CDR3 DNA reads as TGCAGCGTTGCAGGGGGCGCGGGTAAAGAGACCCAGTACTTC. Translated: CSVAGGAGKETQYF.

The chain uses TRBV25-1 and TRBJ1-3, with unresolved D. The CDR3 length is 16 residues. Per the germline V gene, CDR1 is MGHDK and CDR2 is SYGVNS. V was shortened by 0 bases and J by 0 bases, with 9 bases between the two germline ends. The DNA of the CDR3 is TGTGCCAGCAGTGAATATCCCGTCCGCTCTGGAAACACCATATATTTT. Protein sequence: CASSEYPVRSGNTIYF.